This TCR beta chain stems from a study of technical replicates of blood from a handful of donors. Only one count was recorded for this clone. TCRdb keeps only in-frame clones here, not all; method: immunoSEQ multiplex PCR. The sample yields 79,000 or so clones, more than 85% seen once. Trimming shortened V by 5 bases and J by 3 bases, and 14 bases separated the two germline ends. The CDR3 covers 15 residues. Germline CDR1 is SNHLY and CDR2 is FYNNEI. The sample consisted of T cells isolated from PBMCs. This TCR was sampled from a human donor in good health. The chain has TRBV2 and TRBJ1-3; possibly TRBD1 for D (6 bases). CDR3 region: CASSPIRGVGNTIYF. CDR3 nucleotides: TGTGCCAGCAGTCCAATCAGGGGTGTTGGAAACACCATATATTTT.